This TCR beta chain stems from a study of blood T cell repertoires in COVID-19. The wider study: The United States, Italy and Spain supplied acute and convalescent COVID-19 samples. The cDNA or gDNA used as material had been derived from T cells, B-cell-depleted T cells, or PBMCs.

Looked up from germline, CDR1 is KGHDR and CDR2 is SFDVKD. The CDR3 runs to 14 residues. The V and J ends lost 9 bases and 1 base respectively, with 13 bases between them. Assay used: immunoSEQ multiplex PCR; TCRdb lists only in-frame clones, some missing. The table lists about 190,000 clones, 70% to 85% of them singletons. The sequence came from a man aged 45-65 years who had recovered from COVID-19. This chain links TRBV24-1 with TRBJ2-3; D is undetermined. The sequenced material came from peripheral blood. The DNA of the CDR3 is TGTGCCACCCGCGACACGGTAGGCACAGATACGCAGTATTTT. Translated: CATRDTVGTDTQYF.